This is a list of T cell receptor beta chains from one sample in a study of T cell changes during pregnancy in multiple sclerosis. This table comes from immunoSEQ multiplex PCR, and its TCRdb copy is limited to in-frame clones, with some not included. The table has 40,000 to 50,000 clones, almost 95% seen once. Sequencing used CD4+ T cells from peripheral blood mononuclear cells, obtained in the second trimester of pregnancy. The origin of the receptors is a female donor in good health, enrolled as a control in a pregnancy study. Each CDR3 is given with its conserved first and last residue. D genes are given only for firm matches. Clone size appears in some rows only: once, few, many, or a class for an expanded clone.

TRBJ1-2,TRBV7-9,13,TRBD1,once,CASSLQGALGYTF,TGTGCCAGCAGCTTACAGGGGGCGCTTGGCTACACCTTC
TRBJ2-2,TRBV10-3,12,NA,NA,CAHLGVTGELFF,TGTGCGCATTTGGGAGTCACCGGGGAGCTGTTTTTT
TRBJ1-3,TRBV7-9,17,NA,NA,CASSLVAGQSSGNTIYF,TGTGCCAGCAGCTTAGTGGCAGGCCAGTCCTCTGGAAACACCATATATTTT
TRBJ2-3,TRBV6-1,16,NA,once,CASSEAPKPSTDTQYF,TGTGCCAGCAGTGAAGCCCCTAAGCCTAGCACAGATACGCAGTATTTT
TRBJ2-2,TRBV7-2,14,NA,NA,CASSPPTNTGELFF,TGTGCCAGCAGCCCTCCAACTAACACCGGGGAGCTGTTTTTT
TRBJ1-1,TRBV11-3,15,NA,NA,CASSSEGGLITEAFF,TGTGCCAGCAGCTCAGAGGGGGGGCTGATCACTGAAGCTTTCTTT
TRBJ2-1,TRBV27,16,TRBD1,NA,CASSLRGDRGYNEQFF,TGTGCCAGCAGTTTAAGGGGTGACAGGGGCTACAATGAGCAGTTCTTC
TRBJ2-3,TRBV5-1,14,TRBD1,NA,CASRSSTGRDTQYF,TGCGCCAGCAGGTCGTCGACAGGGCGGGATACGCAGTATTTT
TRBJ1-4,TRBV6-5,15,NA,NA,CASQALGGNNEKLFF,TGTGCCAGCCAGGCCTTAGGGGGAAATAATGAAAAACTGTTTTTT
TRBJ2-2,TRBV5-4,16,NA,once,CASSLSGRAPTGELFF,TGTGCCAGCAGCTTGTCCGGCAGGGCCCCAACCGGGGAGCTGTTTTTT
TRBJ1-1,TRBV19,13,NA,NA,CASSPQVNTEAFF,TGTGCCAGTAGTCCTCAGGTGAACACTGAAGCTTTCTTT
TRBJ1-5,TRBV2,15,NA,NA,CASKVFGGSNQPQHF,TGTGCCAGCAAGGTTTTCGGGGGGAGCAATCAGCCCCAGCATTTT
TRBJ1-1,TRBV7-3,15,NA,NA,CASSLMAQPNTEAFF,TGTGCCAGCAGCTTAATGGCTCAACCGAACACTGAAGCTTTCTTT
TRBJ1-5,TRBV5-6,15,TRBD1,NA,CASSSDRGRSQPQHF,TGTGCCAGCAGCAGTGACAGGGGGCGAAGTCAGCCCCAGCATTTT
TRBJ1-2,TRBV19,15,TRBD1,NA,CASSPWTGRNYGYTF,TGTGCCAGTAGTCCGTGGACAGGTAGAAACTATGGCTACACCTTC
TRBJ2-4,TRBV2,14,NA,NA,CASSFLLAKNIQYF,TGTGCCAGCAGCTTTCTTCTAGCCAAAAACATTCAGTACTTC